What follows describes a single TCR beta chain. What it recognizes is unknown. The data stem from a study of cytomegalovirus exposure and HLA in healthy donors. Findings of the study overall: In a later analysis, most CMV-associated TCR beta chains appeared HLA-restricted. Rarity held for most TCR sequences, but there were some public TCRs that occurred in many donors. Productive status was seen about 90% or about 30% of the time for most TCR beta V segments in an earlier analysis.

PCR amplification relied on 60 Vbeta primers (plus 13 Jbeta primers). Only in-frame clones appear in the TCRdb table, and some are missing; sequencing was by immunoSEQ multiplex PCR. This sample has 150,000 to 200,000 clones, with around 75% found just once. The specimen sequenced was PBMCs. The TCR was taken from a human donor in good health.

CDR3 sequence: CASSEPGYENEQFF. CDR3 nucleotides: TGTGCCAGCAGTGAGCCGGGGTATGAGAATGAGCAGTTCTTC. The genes are TRBV2 and TRBJ2-1; a weak D match, TRBD2 (5 bases). The CDR3 covers 14 residues. Trimming removed 3 bases from V and 7 bases from J, with 13 bases in between. Germline V gives CDR1 SNHLY, CDR2 FYNNEI.